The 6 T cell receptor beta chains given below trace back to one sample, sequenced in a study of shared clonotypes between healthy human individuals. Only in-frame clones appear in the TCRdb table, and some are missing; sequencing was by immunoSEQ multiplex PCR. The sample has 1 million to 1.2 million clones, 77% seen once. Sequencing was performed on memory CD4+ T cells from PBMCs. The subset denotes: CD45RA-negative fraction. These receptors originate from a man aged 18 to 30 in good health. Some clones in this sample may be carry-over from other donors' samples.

The CDR3: CASSEQATTEQYF. The DNA of the CDR3 is TGTGCCAGCAGTGAGCAGGCAACGACCGAGCAGTACTTC. V usage is TRBV2 and J usage is TRBJ2-7; D gene uncertain. Per the germline V gene, CDR1 is SNHLY and CDR2 is FYNNEI. V lost 3 bases, J lost 6 bases, and 12 bases lay in between. The CDR3 totals 13 residues.

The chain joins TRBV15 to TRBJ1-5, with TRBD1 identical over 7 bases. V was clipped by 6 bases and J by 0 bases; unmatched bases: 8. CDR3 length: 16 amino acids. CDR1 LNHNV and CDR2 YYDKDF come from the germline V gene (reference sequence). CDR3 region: CATSRGTDYSNQPQHF. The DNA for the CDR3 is TGTGCCACCAGTCGGGGGACAGATTATAGCAATCAGCCCCAGCATTTT.

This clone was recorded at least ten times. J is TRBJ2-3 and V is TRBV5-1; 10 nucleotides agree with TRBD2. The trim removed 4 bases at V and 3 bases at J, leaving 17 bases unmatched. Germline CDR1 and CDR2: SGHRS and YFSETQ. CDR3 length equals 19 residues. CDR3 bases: TGCGCCAGCAGCGGGATAGGACTAGCGGCAGGGGTGTGGACAGATACGCAGTATTTT. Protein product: CASSGIGLAAGVWTDTQYF.

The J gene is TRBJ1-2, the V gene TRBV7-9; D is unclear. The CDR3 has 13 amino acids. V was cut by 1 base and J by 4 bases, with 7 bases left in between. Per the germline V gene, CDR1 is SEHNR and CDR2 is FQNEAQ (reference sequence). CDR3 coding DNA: TGTGCCAGCAGCTTAGAGGGCGTCTATGGCTACACCTTC. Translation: CASSLEGVYGYTF. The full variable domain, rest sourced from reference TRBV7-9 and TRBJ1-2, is DTGVSQNPRHKITKRGQNVTFRCDPISEHNRLYWYRQTLGQGPEFLTYFQNEAQLEKSRLLSDRFSAERPKGSFSTLEIQRTEQGDSAMYLCASSLEGVYGYTFGSGTRLTVV.

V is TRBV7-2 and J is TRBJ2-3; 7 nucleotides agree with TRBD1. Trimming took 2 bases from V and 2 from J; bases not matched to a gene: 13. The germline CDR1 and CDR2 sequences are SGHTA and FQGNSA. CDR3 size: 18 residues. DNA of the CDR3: TGTGCCAGCAGCTTAAGGGTTTTTGGGACAGCTGACACAGATACGCAGTATTTT. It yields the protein CASSLRVFGTADTDTQYF.

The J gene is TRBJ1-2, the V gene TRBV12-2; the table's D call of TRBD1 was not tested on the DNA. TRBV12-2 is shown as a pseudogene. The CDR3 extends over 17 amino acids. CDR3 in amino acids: CASRPAGPGGSNYGYTF. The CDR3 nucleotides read TGTGCAAGTCGCCCTGCCGGCCCAGGGGGATCGAACTATGGCTACACCTTC.